A selection of T cell receptor beta chains follows, all from one sample in a study of PD-L1 blockade in urothelial cancer. Profiled with immunoSEQ multiplex PCR; TCRdb holds only in-frame clones, not every one. Of 38,000 or so clones listed, around 83% are singletons. The sequenced sample was PBMCs, obtained around atezolizumab (anti-PD-L1) treatment. The receptors here all came from a man aged 55 to 70 with urothelial cancer. Each CDR3 is given with its conserved first and last residue. A D gene is named only where the DNA matches it firmly. The listing skips clone size in some rows; elsewhere it reads once, few, many or a size class.

d_call: .; j_call: TRBJ1-2; v_call: TRBV19; clone_size: .; cdr3_aa: CASSAPALGDYGYTF; cdr3_nt: TGTGCCAGTAGTGCTCCAGCGTTGGGAGACTATGGCTACACCTTC
d_call: .; j_call: TRBJ2-5; v_call: TRBV5-1; clone_size: .; cdr3_aa: CASSETGETQYF; cdr3_nt: TGCGCCAGCAGCGAGACAGGAGAGACCCAGTACTTC
d_call: .; j_call: TRBJ2-1; v_call: TRBV2; clone_size: .; cdr3_aa: CASHLDTGRSYNEQFF; cdr3_nt: TGTGCCAGCCACTTGGACACTGGCAGATCCTACAATGAGCAGTTCTTC
d_call: TRBD2; j_call: TRBJ2-1; v_call: TRBV28; clone_size: .; cdr3_aa: CASSTPGRLAGGNEQFF; cdr3_nt: TGTGCCAGCAGTACTCCCGGTCGGTTAGCGGGGGGGAATGAGCAGTTCTTC
d_call: TRBD1; j_call: TRBJ1-2; v_call: TRBV5-4; clone_size: .; cdr3_aa: CASSPRRTGGYGYTF; cdr3_nt: TGTGCCAGCAGCCCCCGGCGGACAGGGGGCTATGGCTACACCTTC
d_call: TRBD1; j_call: TRBJ2-5; v_call: TRBV5-8; clone_size: .; cdr3_aa: CASSGTGQGKETQYF; cdr3_nt: TGTGCCAGCAGCGGGACTGGACAGGGGAAAGAGACCCAGTACTTC
d_call: TRBD2; j_call: TRBJ2-1; v_call: TRBV5-1; clone_size: few; cdr3_aa: CASSFSGIGNEQFF; cdr3_nt: TGCGCCAGCAGCTTTAGCGGGATAGGTAATGAGCAGTTCTTC
d_call: .; j_call: TRBJ2-7; v_call: TRBV7-8; clone_size: .; cdr3_aa: CASSPGHGVGYEQYF; cdr3_nt: TGTGCCAGCAGCCCCGGACATGGGGTGGGCTACGAGCAGTACTTC
d_call: TRBD1; j_call: TRBJ2-7; v_call: TRBV19; clone_size: .; cdr3_aa: CASSKTGLSYEQYF; cdr3_nt: TGTGCCAGTAGCAAGACAGGGCTATCCTACGAGCAGTACTTC
d_call: TRBD2; j_call: TRBJ2-3; v_call: TRBV7-2; clone_size: .; cdr3_aa: CASSPGLALFTDTQYF; cdr3_nt: TGTGCCAGCAGCCCCGGACTAGCCCTATTCACAGATACGCAGTATTTT
d_call: TRBD1; j_call: TRBJ1-2; v_call: TRBV28; clone_size: few; cdr3_aa: CASWGDRVYGYTF; cdr3_nt: TGTGCCAGCTGGGGCGACAGGGTCTATGGCTACACCTTC
d_call: TRBD1; j_call: TRBJ2-7; v_call: TRBV6-5; clone_size: .; cdr3_aa: CASSYSSGQAYEQYF; cdr3_nt: TGTGCCAGCAGTTACTCTTCGGGACAGGCCTACGAGCAGTACTTC
d_call: .; j_call: TRBJ2-2; v_call: TRBV28; clone_size: .; cdr3_aa: CAVKGARGPQSTGELFF; cdr3_nt: TGTGCCGTAAAGGGTGCCAGGGGTCCTCAGTCCACCGGGGAGCTGTTTTTT
d_call: .; j_call: TRBJ1-5; v_call: TRBV10-3; clone_size: .; cdr3_aa: CAISEVGGSNQPQHF; cdr3_nt: TGTGCCATCAGTGAGGTGGGGGGTAGCAATCAGCCCCAGCATTTT
d_call: TRBD1; j_call: TRBJ2-1; v_call: TRBV5-1; clone_size: .; cdr3_aa: CASRHRGDGNEQFF; cdr3_nt: TGCGCCAGCAGACACAGGGGGGACGGTAATGAGCAGTTCTTC
d_call: .; j_call: TRBJ1-1; v_call: TRBV19; clone_size: .; cdr3_aa: CASSHGTSPISEAFF; cdr3_nt: TGTGCCAGTAGCCACGGGACATCTCCGATTTCTGAAGCTTTCTTT
d_call: TRBD1; j_call: TRBJ1-5; v_call: TRBV30; clone_size: few; cdr3_aa: CAWEEDRVPQPQHF; cdr3_nt: TGTGCCTGGGAGGAGGACAGGGTGCCTCAGCCCCAGCATTTT
d_call: TRBD1; j_call: TRBJ1-1; v_call: TRBV7-6; clone_size: .; cdr3_aa: CASSSMTPGQRNTEAFF; cdr3_nt: TGTGCCAGCAGCAGTATGACGCCGGGACAGAGGAACACTGAAGCTTTCTTT
d_call: .; j_call: TRBJ2-3; v_call: TRBV27; clone_size: .; cdr3_aa: CASSLGIGGPTDTQYF; cdr3_nt: TGTGCCAGCAGTTTGGGGATAGGAGGCCCCACAGATACGCAGTATTTT
d_call: TRBD2; j_call: TRBJ2-1; v_call: TRBV27; clone_size: .; cdr3_aa: CASSSRLRAGGAGEQFF; cdr3_nt: TGTGCCAGCAGTTCCCGACTGAGGGCGGGGGGGGCAGGTGAGCAGTTCTTC
d_call: .; j_call: TRBJ2-7; v_call: TRBV6-5; clone_size: .; cdr3_aa: CASNGVGSSYEQYF; cdr3_nt: TGTGCCAGCAACGGGGTAGGGTCATCCTACGAGCAGTACTTC
d_call: .; j_call: TRBJ2-5; v_call: TRBV5-8; clone_size: .; cdr3_aa: CASSLSGQGVQETQYF; cdr3_nt: TGTGCCAGCAGCCTCTCAGGCCAGGGCGTCCAAGAGACCCAGTACTTC
d_call: TRBD1; j_call: TRBJ2-5; v_call: TRBV5-4; clone_size: .; cdr3_aa: CASSSDRVQETQYF; cdr3_nt: TGTGCCAGCAGCTCTGACAGGGTCCAAGAGACCCAGTACTTC
d_call: TRBD2; j_call: TRBJ2-3; v_call: TRBV6-5; clone_size: .; cdr3_aa: CASSPTAGGSNTQYF; cdr3_nt: TGTGCCAGCAGTCCCACAGCGGGAGGGTCAAATACGCAGTATTTT
d_call: TRBD1; j_call: TRBJ2-3; v_call: TRBV7-8; clone_size: .; cdr3_aa: CASSYGQGRTDTQYF; cdr3_nt: TGTGCCAGCAGCTACGGACAGGGGAGGACAGATACGCAGTATTTT
d_call: TRBD1; j_call: TRBJ1-1; v_call: TRBV5-4; clone_size: once; cdr3_aa: CASSLAGGPRETEAFF; cdr3_nt: TGTGCCAGCAGCTTGGCAGGGGGTCCCCGGGAGACTGAAGCTTTCTTT
d_call: .; j_call: TRBJ2-2; v_call: TRBV9; clone_size: .; cdr3_aa: CASSVQAATGELFF; cdr3_nt: TGTGCCAGCAGCGTACAAGCGGCTACCGGGGAGCTGTTTTTT
d_call: TRBD2; j_call: TRBJ2-1; v_call: TRBV7-2; clone_size: .; cdr3_aa: CASSDAGGRYNEQFF; cdr3_nt: TGTGCCAGCAGCGACGCGGGGGGGCGGTACAATGAGCAGTTCTTC
d_call: .; j_call: TRBJ2-3; v_call: TRBV18; clone_size: .; cdr3_aa: CASSASGADTQYF; cdr3_nt: TGTGCCAGCTCAGCGTCCGGGGCAGATACGCAGTATTTT
d_call: .; j_call: TRBJ2-2; v_call: TRBV28; clone_size: .; cdr3_aa: CASSLGGKTGELFF; cdr3_nt: TGTGCCAGCAGTTTGGGGGGAAAAACCGGGGAGCTGTTTTTT
d_call: TRBD1; j_call: TRBJ1-1; v_call: TRBV4-1; clone_size: .; cdr3_aa: CASSQDLSTGQANTEAFF; cdr3_nt: TGCGCCAGCAGCCAAGATCTGAGTACTGGACAGGCGAACACTGAAGCTTTCTTT
d_call: .; j_call: TRBJ2-7; v_call: TRBV19; clone_size: .; cdr3_aa: CASSIGQEAGHEQYF; cdr3_nt: TGTGCCAGTAGTATTGGGCAGGAGGCCGGACACGAGCAGTACTTC
d_call: TRBD1; j_call: TRBJ1-5; v_call: TRBV28; clone_size: .; cdr3_aa: CASRTRTGGNQPQHF; cdr3_nt: TGTGCCAGCAGAACTCGGACAGGGGGCAATCAGCCCCAGCATTTT
d_call: TRBD1; j_call: TRBJ2-4; v_call: TRBV19; clone_size: .; cdr3_aa: CASNEDRGRCRAKNIQYF; cdr3_nt: TGTGCCAGTAATGAGGACAGGGGCCGGTGTCGAGCCAAAAACATTCAGTACTTC
d_call: TRBD1; j_call: TRBJ1-2; v_call: TRBV6-1; clone_size: once; cdr3_aa: CASSDGQGNYGYTF; cdr3_nt: TGTGCCAGCAGTGACGGACAGGGGAACTATGGCTACACCTTC
d_call: .; j_call: TRBJ2-2; v_call: TRBV11-3; clone_size: .; cdr3_aa: CASSLVGGDAGELFF; cdr3_nt: TGTGCCAGCAGCTTAGTGGGCGGGGACGCCGGGGAGCTGTTTTTT
d_call: .; j_call: TRBJ2-3; v_call: TRBV5-1; clone_size: .; cdr3_aa: CASSYGPGADTQYF; cdr3_nt: TGCGCCAGCAGCTACGGGCCCGGGGCAGATACGCAGTATTTT
d_call: .; j_call: TRBJ2-7; v_call: TRBV28; clone_size: .; cdr3_aa: CASSLEVSSYEQYF; cdr3_nt: TGTGCCAGCAGTTTAGAGGTCAGTTCCTACGAGCAGTACTTC
d_call: .; j_call: TRBJ2-5; v_call: TRBV5-1; clone_size: .; cdr3_aa: CASSYGGPGETQYF; cdr3_nt: TGCGCCAGCAGCTACGGAGGGCCGGGGGAGACCCAGTACTTC
d_call: .; j_call: TRBJ2-2; v_call: TRBV4-2; clone_size: .; cdr3_aa: CASSQDYRSNTGELFF; cdr3_nt: TGTGCCAGCAGCCAAGACTACAGGAGCAACACCGGGGAGCTGTTTTTT
d_call: .; j_call: TRBJ2-1; v_call: TRBV5-1; clone_size: once; cdr3_aa: CASSLAGSGHYNEQFF; cdr3_nt: TGCGCCAGCAGCTTGGCAGGTAGCGGCCACTACAATGAGCAGTTCTTC
d_call: .; j_call: TRBJ1-2; v_call: TRBV5-4; clone_size: .; cdr3_aa: CASSPAGQGNYGYTF; cdr3_nt: TGTGCCAGCAGCCCGGCCGGGCAGGGGAACTATGGCTACACCTTC
d_call: .; j_call: TRBJ2-3; v_call: TRBV28; clone_size: .; cdr3_aa: CASSPQDKPHTQYF; cdr3_nt: TGTGCCAGCAGTCCTCAAGACAAGCCACATACGCAGTATTTT
d_call: TRBD1; j_call: TRBJ2-3; v_call: TRBV30; clone_size: .; cdr3_aa: CAWSAAGTGLQDTQYF; cdr3_nt: TGTGCCTGGAGTGCCGCCGGGACAGGGCTTCAAGATACGCAGTATTTT
d_call: TRBD2; j_call: TRBJ2-5; v_call: TRBV5-8; clone_size: once; cdr3_aa: CASSLGHRTSGEETQYF; cdr3_nt: TGTGCCAGCAGCTTGGGGCACCGGACTAGCGGGGAAGAGACCCAGTACTTC